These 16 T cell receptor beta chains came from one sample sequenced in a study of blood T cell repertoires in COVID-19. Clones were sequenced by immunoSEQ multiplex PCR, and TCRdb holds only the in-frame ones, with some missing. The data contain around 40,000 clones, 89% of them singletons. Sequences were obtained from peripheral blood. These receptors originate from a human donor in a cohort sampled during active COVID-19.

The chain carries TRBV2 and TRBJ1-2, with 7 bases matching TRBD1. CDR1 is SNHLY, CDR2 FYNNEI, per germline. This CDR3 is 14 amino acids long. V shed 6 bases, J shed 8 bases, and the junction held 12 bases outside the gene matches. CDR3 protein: CASRQGQALGGYTF. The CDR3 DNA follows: TGTGCCAGCAGACAAGGACAGGCCCTGGGGGGCTACACCTTC.

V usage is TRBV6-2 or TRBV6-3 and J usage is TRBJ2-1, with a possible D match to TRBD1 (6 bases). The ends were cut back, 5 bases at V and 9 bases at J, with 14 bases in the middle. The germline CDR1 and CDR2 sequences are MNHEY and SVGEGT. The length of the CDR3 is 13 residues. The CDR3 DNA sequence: TGTGCCAGCAGTAGGCCCATGGGGGCTGAGCAGTTCTTC. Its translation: CASSRPMGAEQFF.

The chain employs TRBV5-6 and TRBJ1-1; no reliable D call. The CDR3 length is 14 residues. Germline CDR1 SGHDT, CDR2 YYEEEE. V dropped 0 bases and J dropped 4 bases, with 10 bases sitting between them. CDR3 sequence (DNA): TGTGCCAGCAGCTTGGGATTCAGATCCACTGAAGCTTTCTTT. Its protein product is CASSLGFRSTEAFF.

The CDR3 DNA sequence: TGTGCCAGTAGACCGACAGGATTTCACTATGGCTACACCTTC. It yields the protein CASRPTGFHYGYTF. V is TRBV19 and J is TRBJ1-2, with a tentative D call TRBD1 (6 bases). The germline V gene has CDR1 LNHDA and CDR2 SQIVND (reference sequence). V was pared by 6 bases and J by 3 bases, with 14 bases between. There are 14 residues in the CDR3.

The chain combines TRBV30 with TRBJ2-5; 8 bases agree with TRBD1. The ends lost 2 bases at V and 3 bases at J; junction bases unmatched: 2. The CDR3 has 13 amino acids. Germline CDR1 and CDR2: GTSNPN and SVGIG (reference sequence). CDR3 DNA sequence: TGTGCCTGGAGTTTACAGGGGGAAGAGACCCAGTACTTC. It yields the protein CAWSLQGEETQYF.

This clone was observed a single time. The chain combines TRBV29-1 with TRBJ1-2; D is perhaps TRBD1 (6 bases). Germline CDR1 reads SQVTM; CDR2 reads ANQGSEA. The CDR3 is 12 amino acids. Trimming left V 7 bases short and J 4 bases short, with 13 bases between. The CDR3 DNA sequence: TGCAGCGCAACCACAGGGATCTATGGCTACACCTTC. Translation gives CSATTGIYGYTF.

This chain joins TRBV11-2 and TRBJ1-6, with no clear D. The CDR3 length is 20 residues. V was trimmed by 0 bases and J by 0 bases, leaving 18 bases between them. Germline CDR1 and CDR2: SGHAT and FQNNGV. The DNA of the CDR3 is TGTGCCAGCAGCTTAGACGACACCCTAACGTTGATCTCCTATAATTCACCCCTCCACTTT. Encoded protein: CASSLDDTLTLISYNSPLHF.

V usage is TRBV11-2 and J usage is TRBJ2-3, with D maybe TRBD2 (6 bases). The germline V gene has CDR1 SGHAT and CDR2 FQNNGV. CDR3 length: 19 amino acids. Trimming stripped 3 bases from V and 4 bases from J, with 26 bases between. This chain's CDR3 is CASSFDYYGDHRESDTQYF. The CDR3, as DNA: TGTGCCAGCAGCTTCGACTATTACGGCGACCACCGGGAGTCAGATACGCAGTATTTT.

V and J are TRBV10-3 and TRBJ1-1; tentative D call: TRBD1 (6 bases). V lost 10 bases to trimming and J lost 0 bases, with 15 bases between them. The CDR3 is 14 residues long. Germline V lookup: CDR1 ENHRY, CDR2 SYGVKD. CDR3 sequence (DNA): TGTGCCACCCGTGGGGACACCATGAACACTGAAGCTTTCTTT. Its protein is CATRGDTMNTEAFF.

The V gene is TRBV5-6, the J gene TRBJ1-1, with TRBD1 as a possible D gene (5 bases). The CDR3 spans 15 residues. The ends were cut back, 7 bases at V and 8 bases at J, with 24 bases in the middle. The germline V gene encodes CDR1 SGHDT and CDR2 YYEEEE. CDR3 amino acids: CASYPTAGHRGEAFF. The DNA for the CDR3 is TGTGCCAGCTACCCAACCGCGGGTCATCGGGGGGAAGCTTTCTTT.

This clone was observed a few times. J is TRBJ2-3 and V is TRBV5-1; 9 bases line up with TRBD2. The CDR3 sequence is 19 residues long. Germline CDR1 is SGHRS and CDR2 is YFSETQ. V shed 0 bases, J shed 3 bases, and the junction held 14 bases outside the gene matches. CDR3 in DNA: TGCGCCAGCAGCTTGGCCTCCACTATAGCGGGAGCGAGTACAGATACGCAGTATTTT. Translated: CASSLASTIAGASTDTQYF.

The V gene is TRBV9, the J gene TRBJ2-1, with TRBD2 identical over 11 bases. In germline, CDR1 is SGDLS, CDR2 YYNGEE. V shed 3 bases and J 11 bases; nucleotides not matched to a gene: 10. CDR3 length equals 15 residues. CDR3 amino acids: CASSEGSGGAHKQFF. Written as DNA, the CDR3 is TGTGCCAGCAGCGAGGGTAGCGGGGGGGCTCATAAGCAGTTCTTC.

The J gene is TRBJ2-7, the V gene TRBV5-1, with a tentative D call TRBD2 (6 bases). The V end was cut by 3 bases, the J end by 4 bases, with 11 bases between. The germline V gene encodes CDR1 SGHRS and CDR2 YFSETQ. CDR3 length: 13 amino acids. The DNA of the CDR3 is TGCGCCAGCAGCTACACCGGGACTTACGAGCAGTACTTC. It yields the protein CASSYTGTYEQYF.

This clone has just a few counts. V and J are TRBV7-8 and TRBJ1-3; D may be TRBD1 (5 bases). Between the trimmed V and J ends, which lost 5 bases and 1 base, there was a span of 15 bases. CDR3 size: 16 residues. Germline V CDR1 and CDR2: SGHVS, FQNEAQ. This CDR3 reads CASSLQTARSGNTIYF. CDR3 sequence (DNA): TGTGCCAGCAGCCTCCAGACAGCTAGGTCTGGAAACACCATATATTTT.

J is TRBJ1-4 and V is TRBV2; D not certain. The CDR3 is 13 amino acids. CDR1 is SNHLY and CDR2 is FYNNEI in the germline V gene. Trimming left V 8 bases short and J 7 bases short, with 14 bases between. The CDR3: CASGTVSGEKLFF. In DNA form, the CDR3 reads TGTGCCAGCGGAACAGTTAGCGGTGAAAAACTGTTTTTT.

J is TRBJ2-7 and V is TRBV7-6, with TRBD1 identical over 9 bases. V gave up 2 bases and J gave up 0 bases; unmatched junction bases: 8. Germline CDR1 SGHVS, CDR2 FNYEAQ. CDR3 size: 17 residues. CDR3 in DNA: TGTGCCAGCAGCTTAAGGGCGGGACAGGGATACTCCTACGAGCAGTACTTC. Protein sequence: CASSLRAGQGYSYEQYF.